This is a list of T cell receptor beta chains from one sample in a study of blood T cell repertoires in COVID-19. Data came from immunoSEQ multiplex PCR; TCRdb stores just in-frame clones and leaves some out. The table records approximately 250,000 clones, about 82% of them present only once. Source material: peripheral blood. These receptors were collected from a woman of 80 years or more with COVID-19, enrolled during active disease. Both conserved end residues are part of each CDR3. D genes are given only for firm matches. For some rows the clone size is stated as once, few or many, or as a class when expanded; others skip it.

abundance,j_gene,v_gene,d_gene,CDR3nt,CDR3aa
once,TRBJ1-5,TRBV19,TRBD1,TGTGCCAGTAGTATCGGACAGGGGGTCAGTGGGCCCCAGCATTTT,CASSIGQGVSGPQHF
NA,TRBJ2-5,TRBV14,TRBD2,TGTGCCAGCAGCCAAGATCCCGGGATAGCGGGGGGACAAGAGACCCAGTACTTC,CASSQDPGIAGGQETQYF
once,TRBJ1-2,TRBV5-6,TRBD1,TGTGCCAGCAGCTATGGACAGGGTAACTATGGCTACACCTTC,CASSYGQGNYGYTF
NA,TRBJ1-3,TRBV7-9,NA,TGTGCCAGCAGCTTTCATCTGATTAGCTCTGGAAACACCATATATTTT,CASSFHLISSGNTIYF
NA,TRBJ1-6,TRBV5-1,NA,TGCGCCAGCAGCTTCACAGGCCTGTATAATTCACCCCTCCACTTT,CASSFTGLYNSPLHF
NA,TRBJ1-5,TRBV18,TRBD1,TGTGCCAGCTCACGGGACAGGGGAGAGCCCCAGCATTTT,CASSRDRGEPQHF
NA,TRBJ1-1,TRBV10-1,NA,TGCGCCAGCAGTGGAGGAATGAACACTGAAGCTTTCTTT,CASSGGMNTEAFF
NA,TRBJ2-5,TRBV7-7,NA,TGTGCCAGCAGCAGTAGACAGCAAGAGACCCAGTACTTC,CASSSRQQETQYF
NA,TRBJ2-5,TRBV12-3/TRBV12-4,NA,TGTGCCAGCAGCCCCGGAGAGACCCAGTACTTC,CASSPGETQYF
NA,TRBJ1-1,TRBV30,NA,TGTGCCTGGAGTTGGGGCCAGAGGGAGGGAGCTTTCTTT,CAWSWGQREGAFF
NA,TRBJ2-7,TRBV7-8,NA,TGTGCCAGCAGCCCATTGTACGAGCAGTACTTC,CASSPLYEQYF
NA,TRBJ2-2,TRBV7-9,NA,TGTGCCAGCCGACCGTCTGTGTTGCGGGGAGAGGACACCGGGGAGCTGTTTTTT,CASRPSVLRGEDTGELFF
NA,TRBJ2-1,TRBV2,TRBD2,TGTGCCAGCACCTTACTAGCGGGTTACAATGAGCAGTTCTTC,CASTLLAGYNEQFF
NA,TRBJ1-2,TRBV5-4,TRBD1,TGTGCCAGCAGCTTTTGGACAGGATCAGGCTACACCTTC,CASSFWTGSGYTF
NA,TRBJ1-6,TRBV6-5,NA,TGTGCCAGCAGTCCTATGGCGGGGAATTCACCCCTCCACTTT,CASSPMAGNSPLHF
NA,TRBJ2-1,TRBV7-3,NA,TGTGCCAGCAGTCCCGCCCAGGGGCGAGGGGAGCAGTTCTTC,CASSPAQGRGEQFF
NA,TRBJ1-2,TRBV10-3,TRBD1,TGTGCCATCAGTGCCGCCATTATGACAGGGTCGGGTGGCTACACCTTC,CAISAAIMTGSGGYTF
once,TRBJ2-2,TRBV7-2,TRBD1,TGTGCCAGCAGCTTAGGAAGAACAGGGGGCAACGGGGAGCTGTTTTTT,CASSLGRTGGNGELFF
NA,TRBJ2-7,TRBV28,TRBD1,TGTGCCAGCAAAGACCCCGGGACAGCCATCTCCTACGAGCAGTACTTC,CASKDPGTAISYEQYF
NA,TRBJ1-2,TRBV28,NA,TGTGCCAGCAGTTTATCCCGGACAGCCCTCTGGGGCTACACCTTC,CASSLSRTALWGYTF
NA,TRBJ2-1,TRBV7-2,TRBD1,TGTGCCAGCAGCTCCCAAGGGGGACAGAAGCAGTTCTTC,CASSSQGGQKQFF
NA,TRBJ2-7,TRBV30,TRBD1,TGTGCCTGGGACGGGGGGACAGGGCTCGAGCAGTACTTC,CAWDGGTGLEQYF
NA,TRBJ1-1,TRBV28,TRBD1,TGTGCCAGCAGTTTGGGACAGGGAGTTGAAGCTTTCTTT,CASSLGQGVEAFF
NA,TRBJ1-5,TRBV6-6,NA,TGTGCCAGCAGTTACCCATTCGACATTCCCAGCCAGCCCCAGCATTTT,CASSYPFDIPSQPQHF
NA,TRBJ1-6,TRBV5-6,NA,TGTGCCAGCAGCTTGGAGGGACGGAGGGAGAATTCACCCCTCCACTTT,CASSLEGRRENSPLHF
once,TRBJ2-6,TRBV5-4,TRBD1,TGTGCCAGCAGCTCGACAGGGGATGGGGCCAACGTCCTGACTTTC,CASSSTGDGANVLTF
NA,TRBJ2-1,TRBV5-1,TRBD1,TGCGCCAGCAGCTTTTCGGGACAGGCCTACAATGAGCAGTTCTTC,CASSFSGQAYNEQFF
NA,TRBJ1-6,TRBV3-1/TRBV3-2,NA,TGTGCCAGCAGCCTGTCGGGAGCAAATTCACCCCTCCACTTT,CASSLSGANSPLHF
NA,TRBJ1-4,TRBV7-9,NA,TGTGCCAGCAGCTTGGACAGCGGGGGGCTGTTTTTT,CASSLDSGGLFF
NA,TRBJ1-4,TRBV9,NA,TGTGCCAGCAGCCCCGGGTCGATGAATGAAAAACTGTTTTTT,CASSPGSMNEKLFF
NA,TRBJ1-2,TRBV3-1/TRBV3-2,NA,TGTGCCAGCAGCCAGAGGGTGGCCTATGGCTACACCTTC,CASSQRVAYGYTF
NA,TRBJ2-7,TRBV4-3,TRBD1,TGCGCCAGCAGCCAAGATCTTAGGGGTGCAGGGGGCCCATACGAGCAGTACTTC,CASSQDLRGAGGPYEQYF
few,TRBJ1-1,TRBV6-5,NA,TGTGCCGTTCGAGGGGGAATGAACACTGAAGCTTTCTTT,CAVRGGMNTEAFF
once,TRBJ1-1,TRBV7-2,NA,TGTGCCATCAAAATCAGGAACACTGAAGCTTTCTTT,CAIKIRNTEAFF
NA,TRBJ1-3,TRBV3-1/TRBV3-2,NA,TGTGCCAGCACCCCCGGACAGTCTGGAAACACCATATATTTT,CASTPGQSGNTIYF
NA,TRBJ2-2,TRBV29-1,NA,TGCAGCGTTGTAAGGGGCAGCTCGAACACCGGGGAGCTGTTTTTT,CSVVRGSSNTGELFF
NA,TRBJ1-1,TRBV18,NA,TGTGCCAGCTCTCAAGGGGTTTCCACTGAAGCTTTCTTT,CASSQGVSTEAFF
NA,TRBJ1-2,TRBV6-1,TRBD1,TGTGCCAGCAGTGACAGGGGGCTTTATGGCTACACCTTC,CASSDRGLYGYTF
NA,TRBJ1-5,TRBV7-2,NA,TGTGCCAGCAGCTTTCAGGGCCTGGGTAGCAATCAGCCCCAGCATTTT,CASSFQGLGSNQPQHF
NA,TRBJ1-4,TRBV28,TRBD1,TGTGCCAGCAGTATCCTTCCGGGACAGGTTAATGAAAAACTGTTTTTT,CASSILPGQVNEKLFF
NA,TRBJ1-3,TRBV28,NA,TGTGCCAGCAGTATAACCGGGACGGGGGTCGTGACCATATATTTT,CASSITGTGVVTIYF
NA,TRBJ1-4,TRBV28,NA,TGTGCCAGCAGGTCAGGGTTCGGCAATGAAAAACTGTTTTTT,CASRSGFGNEKLFF
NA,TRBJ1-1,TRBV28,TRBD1,TGTGCCAGCACCCTAGGGGACAGGAACACTGAAGCTTTCTTT,CASTLGDRNTEAFF
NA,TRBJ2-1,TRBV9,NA,TGTGCCAGCAGCCAGGGGTCTTTCGGGGACAATGAGCAGTTCTTC,CASSQGSFGDNEQFF
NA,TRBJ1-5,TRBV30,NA,TGTGCCTGGAGGGGGCCAGTGAATCAGCCCCAGCATTTT,CAWRGPVNQPQHF
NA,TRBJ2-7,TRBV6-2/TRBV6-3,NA,TGTGCCAGCAGTCTTCGGTCGGGATTCGAGCAGTACTTC,CASSLRSGFEQYF
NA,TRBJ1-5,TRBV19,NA,TGTGCCAGCAGACAGGTTCCTCAGCCCCAGCATTTT,CASRQVPQPQHF
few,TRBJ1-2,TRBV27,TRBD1,TGTGCCAGCACCAAATCCGGGACAGCCTCTAACTATGGCTACACCTTC,CASTKSGTASNYGYTF
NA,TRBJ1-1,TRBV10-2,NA,TGCGCCAGCGGCCCACAGGCTGGCACTGAAGCTTTCTTT,CASGPQAGTEAFF
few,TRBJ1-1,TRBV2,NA,TGTGCCAGCGGGCGTATGAACACTGAAGCTTTCTTT,CASGRMNTEAFF
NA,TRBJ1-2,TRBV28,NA,TGTGCCAGCAGTACACAGGGAAGGGGGAACTATGGCTACACCTTC,CASSTQGRGNYGYTF
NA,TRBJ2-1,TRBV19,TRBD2,TGTGCCAGTAGTATCAACCGGGGGGGCTCCTACAATGAGCAGTTCTTC,CASSINRGGSYNEQFF
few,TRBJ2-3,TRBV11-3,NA,TGTGCCAGCAGCAGGGGCCATGACACAGATACGCAGTATTTT,CASSRGHDTDTQYF
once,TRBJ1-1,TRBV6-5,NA,TGTGCCAGCAGTCGGTCTCTCAACTCGAACACTGAAGCTTTCTTT,CASSRSLNSNTEAFF